This TCR beta chain was sequenced during a study of cytomegalovirus exposure and HLA in healthy donors. Broader study findings: Among the CMV-associated chains, three were confirmed in vitro as specific for CMV antigens. Prior analysis indicated that the majority of TCR beta V segments exhibited productivity approximately 90% or approximately 30% of the time. A missense variant in DCLRE1C was later tied to TCR beta V- and J-gene trimming.

This clone showed up just a few times. Its antigen is not identified. Additional DNA sequences in this sample encode the identical CDR3. Vbeta (60) and Jbeta (13) primers were used in the PCR. This table comes from immunoSEQ multiplex PCR, and its TCRdb copy is limited to in-frame clones, with some not included. The sample lists about 120,000 clones, less than 10% occurring once. Deletions cut 6 bases from V and 6 bases from J, with 21 bases between. Germline values: CDR1 MGHRA, CDR2 YSYEKL. The CDR3 is 16 amino acids. This clonotype was obtained from a woman aged 40 to 49 in good health and CMV-seropositive. The V gene is TRBV4-1, the J gene TRBJ2-1, with D unclear. The sample taken for sequencing was PBMCs. The CDR3 is CASRPHRQGMGNEQFF. CDR3 DNA: TGCGCCAGCAGACCCCACCGACAAGGAATGGGCAATGAGCAGTTCTTC.